One and the same sample provided the 13 T cell receptor beta chains below, sequenced in a study of blood T cells in healthy people across ages. Primed by a sample-barcoded 5' primer and a J-beta primer mix, a second PCR proceeded for about 6 to 11 cycles. TCRdb analysed the 5' RACE reads with MiXCR anew, one entry per CDR3 protein. The profile shows some 1.5 million distinct CDR3 sequences, approximately 28% of them singletons. The specimen sequenced was blood. The receptors stem from a woman under 40 in good health.

As regards this clonotype: Just one base apart from a much larger clone, this may be a read error. J is TRBJ2-4 and V is TRBV2; the match to TRBD2 covers 8 bases. The tail of the sequence fits TRBJ2-7 better, so the J call may be wrong. The CDR3 runs 15 residues. CDR1 is SNHLY and CDR2 is FYNNEI in the germline V gene. CDR3 sequence: CASSGEGLVRNEQYF. The CDR3 DNA follows: TGTGCCAGCAGTGGGGAGGGACTAGTAAGGAACGAGCAGTACTTC.

In this sample, this clonotype turned up a few times. The rearrangement links TRBV6-5 to TRBJ2-5, with D uncertain. The germline V gene has CDR1 MNHEY and CDR2 SVGAGI. The CDR3 consists of 12 residues. The ends were cut back, 7 bases at V and 10 bases at J, with 16 bases in the middle. In DNA, the CDR3 is TGTGCCAGCAACGACCTAGGTTCTGTCCAGTACTTC. Its protein product is CASNDLGSVQYF.

This chain uses TRBV3-1 with TRBJ2-4; 8 positions match TRBD2. Unmatched junction bases numbered 10, after V lost 2 bases and J lost 13 bases. This CDR3 region has 14 residues. Germline-derived CDR1 and CDR2 are LGHDT and YNNKEL (reference sequence). CDR3 DNA: TGTGCCAGCAGCCAAATTCGGAATAGCGGGGAGCAGTACTTC. This translates into CASSQIRNSGEQYF.

The J gene is TRBJ2-7, the V gene TRBV9; TRBD1 might be the D (5 bases). Germline lookup yields CDR1 SGDLS and CDR2 YYNGEE. The length of the CDR3 is 14 residues. V lost 0 bases, J lost 6 bases, and 13 bases lay in between. The CDR3 here is CASSVEVGRSEQYF. Here the CDR3 DNA reads TGTGCCAGCAGCGTAGAGGTGGGGCGCAGCGAGCAGTACTTC.

This clonotype was counted between two and nine times. This sequence joins TRBV10-3 and TRBJ1-6; D not resolved. The V gene lost 2 bases and the J gene lost 2 bases, with 7 bases spanning the gap. From germline, CDR1 is ENHRY and CDR2 SYGVKD. The CDR3 extends over 15 amino acids. Here the CDR3 DNA reads TGTGCCATCAGTGAGGGAGGCCCCTATAATTCACCCCTCCACTTT. This gives the protein CAISEGGPYNSPLHF.

This chain joins TRBV20-1 and TRBJ1-2, with D unclear. The CDR3 consists of 13 residues. The V end was cut by 0 bases, the J end by 8 bases, with 13 bases between. Germline V gene lookup returns CDR1 DFQATT and CDR2 SNEGSKA (reference sequence). The CDR3 DNA is TGCAGTGCTAGAGATTCGGACGGGTCAGGCTACACCTTC. Protein product: CSARDSDGSGYTF.

This chain uses TRBV2 with TRBJ2-3; D may be TRBD2 (5 bases). V was clipped by 5 bases and J by 0 bases, with 15 bases between them. CDR1 SNHLY and CDR2 FYNNEI come from the germline V gene. The CDR3 consists of 16 residues. This CDR3 reads CASSPQSGTSTDTQYF. Written as DNA, the CDR3 is TGTGCCAGCAGTCCTCAGAGCGGTACTAGCACAGATACGCAGTATTTT.

In its sample, this clonotype was seen a few times. The CDR3 DNA sequence: TGTGCCAGCTCACCGACTAGCGGGAGCGGAAACGAGCAGTACTTC. Its translation is CASSPTSGSGNEQYF. The chain recombines TRBV18 with TRBJ2-7; 12 nucleotides align to TRBD2. Germline CDR1 reads KGHSH; CDR2 reads LQKENI. The CDR3 extends over 15 amino acids. The J segment lost 5 bases and the V segment lost 3 bases, leaving 5 bases of the junction unmatched. Full variable domain (rest looked up from reference TRBV18 and TRBJ2-7): NAGVMQNPRHLVRRRGQEARLRCSPMKGHSHVYWYRQLPEEGLKFMVYLQKENIIDESGMPKERFSAEFPKEGPSILRIQQVVRGDSAAYFCASSPTSGSGNEQYFGPGTRLTVT.

This clonotype was observed a few times. The chain joins TRBV29-1 to TRBJ1-1; D perhaps matches TRBD1 (5 bases). The CDR3 has 13 amino acids. In germline, CDR1 is SQVTM, CDR2 ANQGSEA. V lost 8 bases to trimming and J lost 1 base, with 14 bases between them. CDR3 sequence: CSYRGRRNTEAFF. The CDR3 DNA reads TGCAGCTATCGGGGCAGGAGGAACACTGAAGCTTTCTTT.

This clonotype turned up a few times. V and J are TRBV4-1 and TRBJ2-7, with 7 bases fitting TRBD2. The CDR3 is 15 residues long. The germline CDR1 and CDR2 sequences are MGHRA and YSYEKL. V gave up 6 bases and J gave up 3 bases; unmatched junction bases: 11. The DNA for the CDR3 is TGCGCCAGCAGTCAAAGTCAGGGAGGGGTCTACGAGCAGTACTTC. Its protein product is CASSQSQGGVYEQYF.

In this sample, this clonotype turned up a few times. CDR3 sequence reads: CASALGGDYEQYF. The DNA of the CDR3 is TGTGCCAGCGCGCTGGGAGGCGACTACGAGCAGTACTTC. The chain is built from TRBV9 and TRBJ2-7; TRBD2 is a possible D gene (6 bases). The CDR3 covers 13 residues. CDR1 is SGDLS and CDR2 is YYNGEE in the germline V gene. V was cut by 7 bases and J by 3 bases, with 14 bases left in between. Full variable domain (outside the CDR3, taken from reference TRBV9 and TRBJ2-7): DSGVTQTPKHLITATGQRVTLRCSPRSGDLSVYWYQQSLDQGLQFLIQYYNGEERAKGNILERFSAQQFPDLHSELNLSSLELGDSALYFCASALGGDYEQYFGPGTRLTVT.

This sequence joins TRBV29-1 and TRBJ1-1, with D tentatively TRBD1 (5 bases). CDR1 is SQVTM and CDR2 is ANQGSEA in the germline V gene. Deletions cut 7 bases from V and 7 bases from J, with 19 bases between. The CDR3 loop spans 13 amino acids. CDR3 protein: CSAIPGGEGEAFF. The CDR3 nucleotides read TGCAGCGCTATCCCGGGGGGGGAGGGTGAAGCTTTCTTT.

This chain uses TRBV2 with TRBJ2-1; D is unclear. The CDR3 loop spans 17 amino acids. CDR1 and CDR2 from the germline V gene are SNHLY and FYNNEI. V dropped 3 bases and J dropped 2 bases, with 17 bases sitting between them. The CDR3 loop reads CASSEVGRERAYNEQFF. CDR3 nucleotide sequence: TGTGCCAGCAGTGAGGTAGGGCGAGAAAGGGCCTACAATGAGCAGTTCTTC. Together with reference TRBV2 and TRBJ2-1, the CDR3 gives the full variable domain: EPEVTQTPSHQVTQMGQEVILRCVPISNHLYFYWYRQILGQKVEFLVSFYNNEISEKSEIFDDQFSVERPDGSNFTLKIRSTKLEDSAMYFCASSEVGRERAYNEQFFGPGTRLTVL.